Following are 29 T cell receptor beta chains from one sample sequenced in a study of CD8+ T cells in alopecia areata. The treatment denotes: oral pan-JAK inhibitor, 5-10 mg twice daily. Reverse transcribed after extraction, RNA yielded cDNA as the sequencing template. Sequenced by immunoSEQ multiplex PCR; TCRdb stores in-frame clones only, minus some. Here the sample spans 80,000 to 95,000 clones, 44% being singletons. The sequenced sample was CD8+ T cells sorted from blood, obtained at week 24, from a patient treated with tofacitinib. The source is a human donor with alopecia areata.

This clone was found a few times. This chain joins TRBV29-1 and TRBJ2-7; D unclear. This CDR3 region has 13 residues. V lost 4 bases and J lost 0, with 10 bases in between. The V gene's germline CDR1 is SQVTM and CDR2 ANQGSEA. The CDR3 nucleotides are TGCAGCGTTGCGTTAGGGAACTCCTACGAGCAGTACTTC. It translates to CSVALGNSYEQYF.

V is TRBV6-6 and J is TRBJ2-5; D uncertain. CDR3 size: 14 residues. Germline CDR1 MNHNY, CDR2 SVGAGI (reference sequence). Trimming left V 0 bases short and J 1 base short, with 6 bases between. As DNA, the CDR3 is TGTGCCAGCAGTTACTCATGGGGCCAAGAGACCCAGTACTTC. This translates into CASSYSWGQETQYF.

The chain couples TRBV28 to TRBJ2-7; possibly TRBD1 or TRBD2 for D (5 bases each). This CDR3 has 13 amino acids. V lost 11 bases, J lost 4 bases, and 18 bases lay in between. The germline V gene has CDR1 MDHEN and CDR2 SYDVKM. CDR3 loop: CASTWQGDYEQYF. CDR3 bases: TGTGCCTCGACCTGGCAGGGAGATTACGAGCAGTACTTC.

This clone was counted a few times. V usage is TRBV29-1 and J usage is TRBJ1-3, with D possibly being TRBD1 (5 bases). This CDR3 is 14 amino acids long. The ends were cut back, 6 bases at V and 1 base at J, with 13 bases in the middle. Germline CDR1 and CDR2: SQVTM and ANQGSEA. The CDR3 nucleotides read TGCAGCGTGTCAGGGACGGAGTCTGGAAACACCATATATTTT. Its translation: CSVSGTESGNTIYF. Complete variable domain (other parts from reference TRBV29-1 and TRBJ1-3): SAVISQKPSRDICQRGTSLTIQCQVDSQVTMMFWYRQQPGQSLTLIATANQGSEATYESGFVIDKFPISRPNLTFSTLTVSNMSPEDSSIYLCSVSGTESGNTIYFGEGSWLTVV.

The chain links TRBV10-3 to TRBJ2-5; D is uncertain. The CDR3 totals 19 residues. Deletions cut 0 bases from V and 0 bases from J, with 20 bases between. The germline gives CDR1 ENHRY, CDR2 SYGVKD. This chain's CDR3 is CAISESLPRTPGYQETQYF. The CDR3 DNA reads TGTGCCATCAGTGAGTCGCTCCCTCGGACGCCCGGGTACCAAGAGACCCAGTACTTC.

This clone has just one count. The rearrangement uses TRBV4-1 and TRBJ2-7; 11 bases align to TRBD2. This CDR3 spans 17 amino acids. CDR1 MGHRA and CDR2 YSYEKL come from the germline V gene. V lost 1 base, J lost 12 bases, and 17 bases stayed unmatched. In nucleotides, the CDR3 is TGCGCCAGCAGCCAAGGGCCAAGACTAGCGGGACCTCCACCCCTGTACTTC. Its translation is CASSQGPRLAGPPPLYF.

The rearrangement joins TRBV7-9 to TRBJ2-7; 7 bases agree with TRBD1. The CDR3 totals 11 residues. Germline CDR1 SEHNR, CDR2 FQNEAQ (reference sequence). Trimming removed 4 bases from V and 10 bases from J; junction bases left unmatched: 4. CDR3 sequence reads: CASSSDRSQYF. CDR3 in DNA: TGTGCCAGCAGCTCGGACAGGTCCCAGTACTTC.

This clone was found a few times. V is TRBV28 and J is TRBJ2-1; D unresolved. The V end lost 6 bases, the J end lost 15 bases, and 24 bases lay between the germline ends. CDR1 and CDR2 from the germline V gene are MDHEN and SYDVKM. CDR3 length: 14 amino acids. This chain's CDR3 is CASSSDISSYRSFF. CDR3 nucleotides: TGTGCCAGCAGCTCCGATATATCCTCTTACCGGTCGTTCTTC.

In its sample, this clone was seen a few times. The chain uses TRBV29-1 and TRBJ2-3; 8 bases are shared with TRBD2. V dropped 7 bases and J dropped 10; count of bases not matched to a gene: 7. This CDR3 has 11 amino acids. Germline V lookup: CDR1 SQVTM, CDR2 ANQGSEA. The CDR3 region has the DNA TGCAGCGCGCGGGGGGTTGAGGCGCAGTATTTT. Its translation is CSARGVEAQYF.

The V call is TRBV11-1, the J call TRBJ1-1; 8 nucleotides line up with TRBD1. Trimming at V came to 5 bases and at J to 7 bases, leaving 6 bases not matched to a gene. This CDR3 has 13 amino acids. CDR1 is SGHAT, CDR2 FQDESV, per germline (reference sequence). The CDR3 DNA reads TGTGCCAGCAGCCCGACAGGGGCTCTTGAAGCTTTCTTT. Protein sequence: CASSPTGALEAFF.

V gene TRBV9 combines with J gene TRBJ2-7, with D tentatively TRBD1 (6 bases). CDR3 size: 13 residues. V lost 3 bases and J 4 bases, leaving 11 bases between the germline ends. Germline V gene lookup returns CDR1 SGDLS and CDR2 YYNGEE. Here the CDR3 reads CASSGGQTYEQYF. The CDR3 bases are TGTGCCAGCAGCGGGGGACAAACTTACGAGCAGTACTTC.

The genes are TRBV9 and TRBJ2-5, with 7 bases identical to TRBD2. Germline V gene lookup returns CDR1 SGDLS and CDR2 YYNGEE. CDR3 length equals 16 residues. Losses at the gene ends were 6 bases for V and 6 bases for J; bases not matched to a gene: 17. The CDR3 region has the DNA TGTGCCAGCACCCCTGGGGGGATACCCGGGGGGAAGACCCAGTACTTC. It is translated as CASTPGGIPGGKTQYF.

Remarks on this clone: The same CDR3 arises from other DNA sequences in this sample as well. The gene calls are TRBV7-9 and TRBJ2-7; possible D gene TRBD2, 5 bases. This CDR3 has 12 amino acids. Germline V gene sequence: CDR1 SEHNR, CDR2 FQNEAQ (reference sequence). Trimming took off 5 bases at V and 3 bases at J, with 8 bases between the two ends. CDR3 amino acids: CASSPGGYEQYF. The CDR3 nucleotides are TGTGCCAGCAGCCCTGGAGGCTACGAGCAGTACTTC.

This clone was recorded a few times. Other DNA sequences of this sample code for an identical CDR3. The chain employs TRBV5-1 and TRBJ2-7; D not certain. The CDR3 contains 12 residues. The V end lost 1 base, the J end lost 4 bases, and 6 bases lay between the germline ends. The germline gives CDR1 SGHRS, CDR2 YFSETQ. CDR3 loop: CASSLNRYEQYF. The CDR3 coding sequence is TGCGCCAGCAGCTTGAATCGGTACGAGCAGTACTTC.

In this sample, this clone turned up a few times. This sequence joins TRBV7-9 and TRBJ2-3; 7 bases line up with TRBD2. The ends lost 5 bases at V and 2 bases at J; junction bases unmatched: 7. Germline CDR1 is SEHNR and CDR2 is FQNEAQ (reference sequence). The length of the CDR3 is 15 residues. In nucleotides, the CDR3 is TGTGCCAGCAGCCCTCCGCGGGAGCTCACAGATACGCAGTATTTT. It is translated as CASSPPRELTDTQYF.

This clone was seen more than once but under ten times. The chain couples TRBV29-1 to TRBJ1-1; D not resolved. V shed 5 bases and J shed 1 base, with 8 bases lying between them. CDR1 and CDR2 (germline): SQVTM, ANQGSEA. The CDR3 runs 12 residues. CDR3 region: CSVQVPNTEAFF. In nucleotides, the CDR3 is TGCAGCGTTCAGGTCCCGAACACTGAAGCTTTCTTT.

The rearrangement joins TRBV5-1 to TRBJ2-1; 7 bases agree with TRBD1. After removal of 4 bases from V and 0 bases from J, the junction contained 19 bases not matched to a gene. The CDR3 extends over 20 amino acids. Per germline, CDR1 SGHRS and CDR2 YFSETQ. The CDR3 sequence is CASSLPRTGLTPSSYNEQFF. The DNA for the CDR3 is TGCGCCAGCAGCCTACCACGGACAGGACTCACTCCAAGCTCCTACAATGAGCAGTTCTTC.

V is TRBV9 and J is TRBJ2-7; D is uncertain. Germline assignment: CDR1 SGDLS and CDR2 YYNGEE. This CDR3 spans 11 amino acids. Trimming cost V 2 bases and J 7 bases, with 7 bases left between them. The DNA for the CDR3 is TGTGCCAGCAGCGTCGGCAGGGAGCAGTACTTC. Protein sequence: CASSVGREQYF.

This clone was counted a few times. The genes are TRBV7-9 and TRBJ1-2; 9 positions agree with TRBD1. Germline V CDR1 and CDR2: SEHNR, FQNEAQ (reference sequence). CDR3 size: 15 residues. Germline trimming cut 1 base from V and 8 bases from J; bases unmatched to any gene: 8. In DNA, the CDR3 is TGTGCCAGCAGCTTAGTGGGACAGGGTACCCGCGGCTACACCTTC. The encoded protein is CASSLVGQGTRGYTF.

The rearrangement links TRBV9 to TRBJ1-1, with D unresolved. The CDR3 sequence is 12 residues long. V shed 0 bases and J shed 7 bases, with 7 bases lying between them. CDR1 SGDLS and CDR2 YYNGEE come from the germline V gene. CDR3 sequence reads: CASSVAGSEAFF. CDR3 nucleotide sequence: TGTGCCAGCAGCGTAGCGGGGAGTGAAGCTTTCTTT.

The V and J genes are TRBV30 and TRBJ2-7; D gene ambiguous. The V end was cut by 5 bases, the J end by 2 bases, with 16 bases between. Germline V gene lookup returns CDR1 GTSNPN and CDR2 SVGIG (reference sequence). The CDR3 is 14 residues long. The CDR3 bases are TGTGCCTGGGATACAGCCCTGGGCGCCTACGAGCAGTACTTC. This gives the protein CAWDTALGAYEQYF.

The chain uses TRBV9 and TRBJ2-3; weak D call: TRBD1 (6 bases). The CDR3 totals 15 residues. V was pared by 0 bases and J by 2 bases, with 10 bases between. The V gene's germline CDR1 is SGDLS and CDR2 YYNGEE. This CDR3 reads CASSVDGDTTDTQYF. The CDR3 DNA reads as TGTGCCAGCAGCGTAGACGGGGACACCACAGATACGCAGTATTTT.

CDR3: CASSKRLAPNEQYF. Here the CDR3 DNA reads TGTGCCAGCAGCAAGAGACTAGCTCCCAACGAGCAGTACTTC. The chain links TRBV7-2 to TRBJ2-7, with TRBD2 identical over 7 bases. CDR1 is SGHTA and CDR2 is FQGNSA in the germline V gene. The J segment lost 5 bases and the V segment lost 5 bases, leaving 9 bases of the junction unmatched. The CDR3 consists of 14 residues. The variable domain in full, with the rest retrieved from reference TRBV7-2 and TRBJ2-7, is GAGVSQSPSNKVTEKGKDVELRCDPISGHTALYWYRQSLGQGLEFLIYFQGNSAPDKSGLPSDRFSAERTGGSVSTLTIQRTQQEDSAVYLCASSKRLAPNEQYFGPGTRLTVT.

The V gene is TRBV27, the J gene TRBJ2-7, with 8 bases fitting TRBD1. J was trimmed by 9 bases and V by 6 bases; bases with no gene match: 7. The CDR3 length is 12 residues. Per germline, CDR1 MNHEY and CDR2 SMNVEV (reference sequence). CDR3 in amino acids: CASSGTGTGQYF. CDR3 sequence (DNA): TGTGCCAGCAGCGGGACAGGAACAGGGCAGTACTTC.

The chain has TRBV4-1 and TRBJ2-7; D tentatively fits TRBD1 or TRBD2 (5 bases each). From germline, CDR1 is MGHRA and CDR2 YSYEKL. This CDR3 region has 13 residues. The V and J ends lost 4 bases and 1 base respectively, with 8 bases between them. CDR3 loop: CASSRDGSYEQYF. CDR3 bases: TGCGCCAGCAGCCGGGACGGTTCCTACGAGCAGTACTTC.

The rearrangement joins TRBV7-2 to TRBJ2-1; D not certain. V was clipped by 1 base and J by 8 bases, with 15 bases between them. CDR1 is SGHTA, CDR2 FQGNSA, per germline. The CDR3 is made up of 15 amino acids. This chain's CDR3 is CASSLGAFRWDEQFF. CDR3 in DNA: TGTGCCAGCAGCTTAGGTGCTTTCAGGTGGGATGAGCAGTTCTTC.

This clone has a handful of counts. As DNA, the CDR3 is TGCGCCAGCAGCCAAGGTCAGGGTTTGCCCTCGGAGCAGTACTTC. It yields the protein CASSQGQGLPSEQYF. The chain joins TRBV4-3 to TRBJ2-7, with D perhaps matching TRBD1 (5 bases). V lost 1 base and J 7 bases, leaving 17 bases between the germline ends. Germline CDR1 LGHNA, CDR2 YSLEER. CDR3 size: 15 residues.

The V and J genes are TRBV27 and TRBJ2-7, with D perhaps TRBD2 (6 bases). CDR3 length: 14 residues. Germline CDR1 is MNHEY and CDR2 is SMNVEV (reference sequence). Between the trimmed V and J ends, which lost 5 bases and 3 bases, there was a span of 14 bases. As DNA, the CDR3 is TGTGCCAGCAGTGCACGACTAGAAAACTACGAGCAGTACTTC. Its protein is CASSARLENYEQYF.

This clone was detected a few times. This chain connects TRBV9 to TRBJ2-7, with TRBD1 matching 7 bases. The CDR3 totals 14 residues. After removal of 4 bases from V and 1 base from J, the junction contained 5 bases not matched to a gene. From germline, CDR1 is SGDLS and CDR2 YYNGEE. The chain's CDR3 is CASSPEGQSYEQYF. In DNA, the CDR3 is TGTGCCAGCAGCCCAGAGGGACAGTCCTACGAGCAGTACTTC.